These 5 T cell receptor beta chains originate from one sample sequenced in a study of radiotherapy plus CTLA-4 blockade in lung cancer. Sequencing used immunoSEQ multiplex PCR; TCRdb keeps in-frame clones, though not all of them. The data contain about 86,000 clones, around 83% of them singletons. The material sequenced was peripheral blood, taken from a patient treated with radiotherapy plus ipilimumab. Every receptor here comes from a human donor with non-small cell lung cancer who had stable disease on radiotherapy plus ipilimumab.

This clone was seen only once. The V and J genes are TRBV2 and TRBJ2-1; the D gene is possibly TRBD1 (6 bases). Per the germline V gene, CDR1 is SNHLY and CDR2 is FYNNEI. Deletions cut 5 bases from V and 0 bases from J, with 11 bases between. The CDR3 has 15 residues. CDR3 region: CASSTTGSSYNEQFF. The CDR3 bases are TGTGCCAGCAGTACAACAGGGAGCTCCTACAATGAGCAGTTCTTC. Supplemented by reference TRBV2 and TRBJ2-1, the full variable domain reads EPEVTQTPSHQVTQMGQEVILRCVPISNHLYFYWYRQILGQKVEFLVSFYNNEISEKSEIFDDQFSVERPDGSNFTLKIRSTKLEDSAMYFCASSTTGSSYNEQFFGPGTRLTVL.

CDR3 coding DNA: TGCGCCAGCAGCAACCGGGACAGGGGATATTCACCCCTCCACTTT. This codes for CASSNRDRGYSPLHF. This chain joins TRBV5-1 and TRBJ1-6; the match to TRBD1 covers 10 bases. The CDR3 length is 15 residues. Per the germline V gene, CDR1 is SGHRS and CDR2 is YFSETQ. V shed 4 bases and J 8 bases; nucleotides not matched to a gene: 6. The full variable domain, its missing parts supplied by reference TRBV5-1 and TRBJ1-6, is KAGVTQTPRYLIKTRGQQVTLSCSPISGHRSVSWYQQTPGQGLQFLFEYFSETQRNKGNFPGRFSGRQFSNSRSEMNVSTLELGDSALYLCASSNRDRGYSPLHFGNGTRLTVT.

The chain uses TRBV2 and TRBJ1-1, with D hard to call. Trimming shortened V by 2 bases and J by 4 bases, and 5 bases separated the two germline ends. Germline assignment: CDR1 SNHLY and CDR2 FYNNEI. The CDR3 has 12 amino acids. The CDR3 DNA reads as TGTGCCAGCAGTGAAAGCACCACTGAAGCTTTCTTT. Its protein product is CASSESTTEAFF.

The chain recombines TRBV5-1 with TRBJ1-1; D is unclear. This CDR3 contains 13 residues. In germline, CDR1 is SGHRS, CDR2 YFSETQ. V lost 2 bases, J lost 0 bases, and 5 bases lay in between. The CDR3 DNA sequence: TGCGCCAGCAGCTTTTTTTTGAACACTGAAGCTTTCTTT. Translation: CASSFFLNTEAFF.

The chain has TRBV14 and TRBJ2-1; D may be TRBD2 (6 bases). V gave up 3 bases and J gave up 12 bases, with 18 bases separating them. This CDR3 spans 14 amino acids. Looked up from germline, CDR1 is SGHDN and CDR2 is FVKESK. CDR3: CASSQGLLGARQFF. CDR3 coding DNA: TGTGCCAGCAGCCAGGGACTCTTAGGGGCCCGGCAGTTCTTC.